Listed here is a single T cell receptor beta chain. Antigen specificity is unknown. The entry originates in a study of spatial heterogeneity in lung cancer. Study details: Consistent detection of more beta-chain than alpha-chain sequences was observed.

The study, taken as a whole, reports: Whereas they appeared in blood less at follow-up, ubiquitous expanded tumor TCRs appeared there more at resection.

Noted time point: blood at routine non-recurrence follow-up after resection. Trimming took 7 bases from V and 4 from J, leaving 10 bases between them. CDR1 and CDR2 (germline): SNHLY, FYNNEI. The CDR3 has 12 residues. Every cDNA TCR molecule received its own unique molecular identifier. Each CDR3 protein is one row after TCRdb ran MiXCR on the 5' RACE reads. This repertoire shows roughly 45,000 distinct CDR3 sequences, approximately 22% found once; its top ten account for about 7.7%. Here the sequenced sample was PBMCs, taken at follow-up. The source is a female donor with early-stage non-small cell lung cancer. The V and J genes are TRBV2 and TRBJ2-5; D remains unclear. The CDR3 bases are TGTGCCAGCATCAGCTCCGGAGAGACCCAGTACTTC. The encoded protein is CASISSGETQYF.